Below are 27 T cell receptor beta chains sequenced from a single sample in a study of cytomegalovirus exposure and HLA in healthy donors. Assay: immunoSEQ multiplex PCR; the TCRdb copy retains only in-frame clones and omits some. This table holds roughly 150,000 clones, around 80% found once. Sequences were obtained from PBMCs. These receptors were collected from a man aged 25-45 years in good health and CMV-seropositive.

This clone came up a few times. The same CDR3 is also encoded by other DNA sequences in this sample. The chain is built from TRBV7-3 and TRBJ1-1; D remains unclear. The CDR3 runs 13 residues. With 5 bases removed from V and 1 base from J, the gap between germline ends came to 8 bases. CDR1 and CDR2 (germline): SGHTA, FQGTGA. The CDR3 DNA follows: TGTGCCAGCAGCCTCACACGGAACACTGAAGCTTTCTTT. This gives the protein CASSLTRNTEAFF. The whole variable domain, filled in from reference TRBV7-3 and TRBJ1-1, reads GAGVSQTPSNKVTEKGKYVELRCDPISGHTALYWYRQSLGQGPEFLIYFQGTGAADDSGLPNDRFFAVRPEGSVSTLKIQRTERGDSAVYLCASSLTRNTEAFFGQGTRLTVV.

The J gene is TRBJ2-3, the V gene TRBV5-4; D possibly corresponds to TRBD1 (5 bases). V dropped 0 bases and J dropped 0 bases, with 8 bases sitting between them. The CDR3 sequence is 15 residues long. Looked up from germline, CDR1 is SGHNT and CDR2 is YYREEE (reference sequence). The CDR3 protein is CASSLDRTSTDTQYF. CDR3 nucleotide sequence: TGTGCCAGCAGCTTGGATAGGACAAGCACAGATACGCAGTATTTT.

This rearrangement joins TRBV19 to TRBJ2-5, with a tentative D call TRBD2 (5 bases). The ends were cut back, 7 bases at V and 7 bases at J, with 19 bases in the middle. The V gene's germline CDR1 is LNHDA and CDR2 SQIVND (reference sequence). The CDR3 extends over 14 amino acids. DNA of the CDR3: TGTGCCAGTACCATCTCCCGGGGAGAAGGGACCCAGTACTTC. Encoded protein: CASTISRGEGTQYF.

This clone was observed a handful of times. The rearrangement links TRBV18 to TRBJ2-1; D is undetermined. V lost 3 bases and J lost 7, with 7 bases in between. This CDR3 is 12 amino acids long. Germline V gene sequence: CDR1 KGHSH, CDR2 LQKENI. This CDR3 reads CASSPSRNEQFF. The DNA for the CDR3 is TGTGCCAGCTCACCGAGTCGTAATGAGCAGTTCTTC.

This clone occurred a few times. The chain has TRBV5-8 and TRBJ2-7, with D possibly being TRBD1 (5 bases). V shed 2 bases and J shed 1 base, with 19 bases lying between them. Germline V gene lookup returns CDR1 SGHTS and CDR2 YDEGEE. The CDR3 covers 17 residues. In nucleotides, the CDR3 is TGTGCCAGCAGCTTAGCGCAGGGCAGCCGACTTTCCTACGAGCAGTACTTC. It encodes CASSLAQGSRLSYEQYF. Full variable domain (remainder filled in from reference TRBV5-8 and TRBJ2-7): EAGVTQSPTHLIKTRGQQATLRCSPISGHTSVYWYQQALGLGLQFLLWYDEGEERNRGNFPPRFSGRQFPNYSSELNVNALELEDSALYLCASSLAQGSRLSYEQYFGPGTRLTVT.

The gene calls are TRBV6-5 and TRBJ1-2; D possibly corresponds to TRBD1 (5 bases). Trimming took 2 bases from V and 8 from J, leaving 15 bases between them. The CDR3 length is 14 residues. CDR1 MNHEY and CDR2 SVGAGI come from the germline V gene. This CDR3 is CASSYPGRVEGYTF. For the CDR3, the DNA is TGTGCCAGCAGTTACCCTGGCAGGGTAGAGGGCTACACCTTC.

V usage is TRBV2 and J usage is TRBJ2-2; D tentatively reads TRBD1 or TRBD2 (5 bases each). Germline V gene sequence: CDR1 SNHLY, CDR2 FYNNEI. CDR3 length equals 14 residues. The V end was cut by 7 bases, the J end by 4 bases, with 13 bases between. In DNA, the CDR3 is TGTGCCAGCACTGAGGGGCTAAGCACCGGGGAGCTGTTTTTT. It codes for CASTEGLSTGELFF.

The J gene is TRBJ2-1, the V gene TRBV4-3, with 9 bases aligning to TRBD1. The junction had 2 bases not matched to a gene; V was cut back by 1 base and J by 4 bases. The CDR3 is 15 residues long. Germline assignment: CDR1 LGHNA and CDR2 YSLEER. Here the CDR3 reads CASSQADRGYNEQFF. In DNA form, the CDR3 reads TGCGCCAGCAGCCAAGCCGACAGGGGGTACAATGAGCAGTTCTTC.

This clone was detected only once. The chain links TRBV6-1 to TRBJ1-2, with 10 bases lining up with TRBD1. The ends lost 8 bases at V and 4 bases at J; junction bases unmatched: 10. The CDR3 is 15 amino acids. From germline, CDR1 is MNHNS and CDR2 SASEGT. The CDR3 DNA is TGTGCCAGCCTTAGGCCGGGACAGGGGCTCTATGGCTACACCTTC. It codes for CASLRPGQGLYGYTF.

The CDR3 region is CASVGNSYEQYF. The CDR3 DNA is TGTGCCAGCGTCGGGAATTCCTACGAGCAGTACTTC. V usage is TRBV6-1 and J usage is TRBJ2-7, with D possibly TRBD2 on 5 matching bases. The germline CDR1 and CDR2 sequences are MNHNS and SASEGT. This CDR3 is built from 12 residues. V dropped 8 bases and J dropped 1 base, with 9 bases sitting between them.

The table lists this clone with a few counts. The chain uses TRBV18 and TRBJ2-5, with D possibly TRBD2 on 6 matching bases. Deletions cut 3 bases from V and 5 bases from J, with 16 bases between. Germline V CDR1 and CDR2: KGHSH, LQKENI. There are 15 residues in the CDR3. The DNA of the CDR3 is TGTGCCAGCTCACCCCGACGAGAAGGAGGGGAGACCCAGTACTTC. Translation gives CASSPRREGGETQYF.

This clone was detected once. The chain joins TRBV7-3 to TRBJ2-7; 9 bases agree with TRBD1. This CDR3 contains 14 residues. CDR1 is SGHTA and CDR2 is FQGTGA in the germline V gene. V was pared by 5 bases and J by 6 bases, with 8 bases of the junction left unmatched. The CDR3 DNA is TGTGCCAGCAGCCTAAAGGGACAGGGAACCGAGCAGTACTTC. This translates into CASSLKGQGTEQYF.

The chain joins TRBV2 to TRBJ2-7; a possible D gene is TRBD2 (6 bases). Per the germline V gene, CDR1 is SNHLY and CDR2 is FYNNEI. V lost 3 bases to trimming and J lost 6 bases, with 15 bases between them. The CDR3 totals 14 residues. The CDR3 region is CASSEWRGTVEQYF. The CDR3 DNA sequence: TGTGCCAGCAGTGAGTGGAGGGGAACAGTCGAGCAGTACTTC.

This clone was seen a single time. The rearrangement links TRBV6-1 to TRBJ1-1; TRBD1 is a possible D gene (5 bases). The CDR3 consists of 14 residues. Germline V gene data show CDR1 as MNHNS and CDR2 as SASEGT. V was trimmed by 2 bases and J by 5 bases, leaving 12 bases between them. This chain's CDR3 is CASSELGGETEAFF. The CDR3 DNA reads TGTGCCAGCAGTGAATTGGGGGGGGAAACTGAAGCTTTCTTT.

This clone has a handful of counts. This chain joins TRBV6-6 and TRBJ1-2, with D perhaps matching TRBD1 (5 bases). V gave up 0 bases and J gave up 4 bases, with 15 bases separating them. The V gene's germline CDR1 is MNHNY and CDR2 SVGAGI (reference sequence). CDR3 length equals 16 residues. The CDR3 DNA reads as TGTGCCAGCAGTTACTCTCCAGGGAATGAGGCCTATGGCTACACCTTC. As protein: CASSYSPGNEAYGYTF.

The J gene is TRBJ2-4, the V gene TRBV21-1; the table names TRBD1, a call not compared with the DNA. TRBV21-1 is given as a pseudogene. The length of the CDR3 is 13 residues. CDR3 amino acids: CASSALDRNIQYF. The CDR3 DNA sequence: TGTGCCAGCAGCGCTCTGGACAGAAACATTCAGTACTTC.

This chain joins TRBV7-9 and TRBJ1-1, with a tentative D call TRBD1 (5 bases). The CDR3 length is 15 residues. The V gene's germline CDR1 is SEHNR and CDR2 FQNEAQ (reference sequence). Trimming removed 7 bases at V and 2 bases at J, with 17 bases between. In DNA, the CDR3 is TGTGCCAGCACCTCCCTCGGGGGATATAACACTGAAGCTTTCTTT. Translated, it gives CASTSLGGYNTEAFF.

The V call is TRBV9, the J call TRBJ2-1; 14 bases are shared with TRBD2. Germline V gene lookup returns CDR1 SGDLS and CDR2 YYNGEE. V dropped 3 bases and J dropped 10; count of bases not matched to a gene: 3. This CDR3 has 14 amino acids. Here the CDR3 reads CASSATSGRVEQFF. In nucleotides, the CDR3 is TGTGCCAGCAGCGCGACTAGCGGGAGGGTAGAGCAGTTCTTC.

The chain couples TRBV19 to TRBJ1-2; 7 bases line up with TRBD1. Germline lookup yields CDR1 LNHDA and CDR2 SQIVND (reference sequence). The CDR3 covers 15 residues. The V and J ends lost 1 base and 7 bases, in that order; junction bases with no gene match: 9. For the CDR3, the DNA is TGTGCCAGTAGTATAGCACACCCCGGGACAGCTGGCTACACCTTC. It specifies CASSIAHPGTAGYTF.

This clone was counted between two and nine times. The CDR3 spells CASTTGLDHYEQYF. In DNA, the CDR3 is TGCGCCAGCACCACAGGGTTAGATCACTACGAGCAGTACTTC. This rearrangement joins TRBV5-1 to TRBJ2-7, with D perhaps TRBD1 (6 bases). This CDR3 region has 14 residues. The germline gives CDR1 SGHRS, CDR2 YFSETQ. The V and J ends lost 6 bases and 3 bases respectively, with 16 bases between them.

The chain joins TRBV5-6 to TRBJ2-1; 9 nucleotides align to TRBD1. After removal of 4 bases from V and 9 bases from J, the junction contained 8 bases not matched to a gene. The CDR3 consists of 14 residues. The germline V gene encodes CDR1 SGHDT and CDR2 YYEEEE. The CDR3 region has the DNA TGTGCCAGCAGCCCAAAGCCGGACAGGGGTGAGCAGTTCTTC. It codes for CASSPKPDRGEQFF.

The CDR3 DNA sequence: TGTGCCAGCAGCGTAGCCGGGACAGGGGGAGGCCAAGAGACCCAGTACTTC. Its protein is CASSVAGTGGGQETQYF. This chain connects TRBV9 to TRBJ2-5; 11 bases fit TRBD1. The CDR3 is made up of 17 amino acids. The germline gives CDR1 SGDLS, CDR2 YYNGEE. The V segment lost 0 bases and the J segment 1 base; nucleotides outside the gene matches: 5.

J is TRBJ2-7 and V is TRBV5-6; D ambiguous. Germline loops: CDR1 SGHDT, CDR2 YYEEEE. Trimming took 6 bases from V and 2 from J, leaving 12 bases between them. The CDR3 is 13 residues long. The CDR3 DNA sequence: TGTGCCAGCACCACCGCCGCGACCTACGAGCAGTACTTC. This sequence encodes CASTTAATYEQYF.

The chain has TRBV18 and TRBJ2-2; 9 bases agree with TRBD2. Germline assignment: CDR1 KGHSH and CDR2 LQKENI. V trimming: 6 bases; J trimming: 6 bases; junction bases outside the gene matches: 8. The CDR3 has 15 amino acids. CDR3 coding DNA: TGTGCCAGCTCCGCAGCGGGAGGTTACGCCGGGGAGCTGTTTTTT. Encoded protein: CASSAAGGYAGELFF.

V usage is TRBV5-6 and J usage is TRBJ2-7; D may be TRBD1 (5 bases). Trimming removed 0 bases from V and 4 bases from J, with 11 bases in between. In germline, CDR1 is SGHDT, CDR2 YYEEEE. The CDR3 has 14 amino acids. This chain's CDR3 is CASSLDRTAYEQYF. CDR3 coding DNA: TGTGCCAGCAGCTTGGACAGGACCGCGTACGAGCAGTACTTC.

The chain has TRBV10-1 and TRBJ2-5, with D possibly TRBD2 on 6 matching bases. This CDR3 is 13 amino acids long. Trimming removed 10 bases from V and 5 bases from J, with 17 bases in between. Looked up from germline, CDR1 is WNHNN and CDR2 is SYGVQD (reference sequence). This CDR3 reads CANPTGVGETQYF. The CDR3, as DNA: TGCGCCAACCCCACGGGAGTAGGGGAGACCCAGTACTTC.

This chain joins TRBV25-1 and TRBJ2-2, with 9 bases identical to TRBD2. This CDR3 has 16 amino acids. CDR1 MGHDK and CDR2 SYGVNS come from the germline V gene. Trimming at V came to 4 bases and at J to 5 bases, leaving 8 bases not matched to a gene. The chain's CDR3 is CASSGLAGRGTGELFF. Written as DNA, the CDR3 is TGTGCCAGCAGTGGTCTAGCGGGACGGGGGACCGGGGAGCTGTTTTTT.